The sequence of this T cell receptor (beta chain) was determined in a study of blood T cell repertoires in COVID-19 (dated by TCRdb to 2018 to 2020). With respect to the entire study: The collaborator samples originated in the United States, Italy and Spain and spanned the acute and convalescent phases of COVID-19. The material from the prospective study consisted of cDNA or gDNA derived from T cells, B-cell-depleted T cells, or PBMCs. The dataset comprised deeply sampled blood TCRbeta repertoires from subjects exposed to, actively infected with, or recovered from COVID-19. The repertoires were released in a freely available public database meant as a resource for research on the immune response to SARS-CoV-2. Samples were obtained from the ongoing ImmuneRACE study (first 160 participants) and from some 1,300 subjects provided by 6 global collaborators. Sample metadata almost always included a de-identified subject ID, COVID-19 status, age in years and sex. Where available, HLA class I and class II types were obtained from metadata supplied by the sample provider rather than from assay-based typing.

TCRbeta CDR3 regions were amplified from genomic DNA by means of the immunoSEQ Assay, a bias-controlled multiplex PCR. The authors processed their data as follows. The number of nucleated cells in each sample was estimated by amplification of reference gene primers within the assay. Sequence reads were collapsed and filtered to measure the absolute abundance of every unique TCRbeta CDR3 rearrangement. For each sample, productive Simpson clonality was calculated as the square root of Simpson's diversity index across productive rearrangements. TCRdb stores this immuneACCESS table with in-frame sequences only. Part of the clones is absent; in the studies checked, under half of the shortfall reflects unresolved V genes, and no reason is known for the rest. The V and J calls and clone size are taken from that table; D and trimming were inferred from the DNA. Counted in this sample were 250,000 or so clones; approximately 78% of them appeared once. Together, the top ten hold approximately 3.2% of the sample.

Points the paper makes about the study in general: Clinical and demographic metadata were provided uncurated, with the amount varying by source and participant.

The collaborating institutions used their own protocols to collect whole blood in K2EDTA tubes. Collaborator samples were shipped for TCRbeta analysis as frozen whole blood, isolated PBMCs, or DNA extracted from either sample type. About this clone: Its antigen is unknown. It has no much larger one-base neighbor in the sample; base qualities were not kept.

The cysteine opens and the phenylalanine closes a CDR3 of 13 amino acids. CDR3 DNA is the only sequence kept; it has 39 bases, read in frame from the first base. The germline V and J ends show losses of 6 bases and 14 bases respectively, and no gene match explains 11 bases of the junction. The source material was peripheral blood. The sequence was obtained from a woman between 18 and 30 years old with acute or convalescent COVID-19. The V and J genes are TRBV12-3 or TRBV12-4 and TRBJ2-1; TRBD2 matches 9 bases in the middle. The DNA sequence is TGTGCCAGCAGCACCCAGGGGACTAGCTTAGAGTTCTTC. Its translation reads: CASSTQGTSLEFF.